The sequence of this T cell receptor (beta chain) was determined in a study of shared clonotypes between healthy human individuals. In the CD4+ fraction, cells were divided into CD45RA+ naive and CD45RA-negative memory subsets. This CDR3 spans 14 amino acids. Germline CDR1 MNHEY, CDR2 SVGAGI. TCRdb's copy holds only in-frame clones and misses some; the assay was immunoSEQ multiplex PCR. The sample yields about 1.5 million clones, approximately 98% seen once. The chain couples TRBV6-5 to TRBJ2-7, with D possibly being TRBD1 or TRBD2 (5 bases each). This TCR was sampled from a man aged 30 to 39 in good health. Sequencing was performed on naive CD4+ T cells sorted from blood. Noted subset: CD45RA+ positively selected. CDR3 residues: CATLGDQESYEQYF. CDR3 coding DNA: TGTGCGACCCTAGGGGACCAAGAATCCTACGAGCAGTACTTC.